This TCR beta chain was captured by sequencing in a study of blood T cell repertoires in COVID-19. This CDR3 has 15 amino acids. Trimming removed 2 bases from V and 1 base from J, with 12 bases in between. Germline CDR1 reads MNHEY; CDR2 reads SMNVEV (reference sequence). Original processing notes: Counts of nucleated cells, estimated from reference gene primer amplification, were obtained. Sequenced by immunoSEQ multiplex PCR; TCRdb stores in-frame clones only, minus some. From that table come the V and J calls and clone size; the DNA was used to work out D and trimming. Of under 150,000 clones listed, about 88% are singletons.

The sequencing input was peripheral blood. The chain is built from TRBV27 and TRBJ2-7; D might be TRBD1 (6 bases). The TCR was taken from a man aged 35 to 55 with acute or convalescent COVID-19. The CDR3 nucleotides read TGTGCCAGCAGTTTAATAGGGGACATATCCTACGAGCAGTACTTC. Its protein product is CASSLIGDISYEQYF.